Shown below are 24 T cell receptor beta chains from a single sample sequenced in a study of blood T cell repertoires in COVID-19. Sequenced by immunoSEQ multiplex PCR; TCRdb stores in-frame clones only, minus some. This sample has some 42,000 clones, with roughly 84% found just once. Sequencing was done on a sample of peripheral blood. These receptors were collected from a human donor in a cohort sampled during active COVID-19.

The CDR3 DNA reads TGTGCCAGCAGCCAAGAGTTAGCGGGGGGCCTCGCAGATACGCAGTATTTT. It translates to CASSQELAGGLADTQYF. The chain couples TRBV4-2 to TRBJ2-3; 10 nucleotides agree with TRBD2. The CDR3 length is 17 residues. J gave up 4 bases and V 0 bases, and 7 bases lay outside the gene matches. Germline CDR1 and CDR2: LGHNA and YNFKEQ.

This clone was counted only a few times. The chain employs TRBV9 and TRBJ2-2, with 8 nucleotides matching TRBD1. Germline V gene sequence: CDR1 SGDLS, CDR2 YYNGEE. The CDR3 has 14 amino acids. Losses at the gene ends were 0 bases for V and 7 bases for J; bases not matched to a gene: 2. This CDR3 reads CASSVAGTGGELFF. DNA for the CDR3: TGTGCCAGCAGCGTAGCAGGGACAGGCGGGGAGCTGTTTTTT.

The chain is built from TRBV5-1 and TRBJ1-1, with D hard to call. Per the germline V gene, CDR1 is SGHRS and CDR2 is YFSETQ. V was pared by 0 bases and J by 5 bases, with 14 bases between. The CDR3 consists of 15 residues. DNA of the CDR3: TGCGCCAGCAGCTTGGTGGCAGATCTGTGGACTGAAGCTTTCTTT. This gives the protein CASSLVADLWTEAFF.

The chain links TRBV6-5 to TRBJ1-3; 7 bases fit TRBD1. The CDR3 is made up of 16 amino acids. CDR1 and CDR2 (germline): MNHEY, SVGAGI. V lost 0 bases to trimming and J lost 2 bases; unmatched junction nucleotides: 4. The CDR3 region has the DNA TGTGCCAGCAGTTACTCCCGACAGGGCGCTGGAAACACCATATATTTT. Protein: CASSYSRQGAGNTIYF.

Written as DNA, the CDR3 is TGTGCCAGCAGTTCGGTCGGGTACGAGCAGTACTTC. Its translation is CASSSVGYEQYF. V and J are TRBV6-6 and TRBJ2-7; D not certain. V was cut by 4 bases and J by 4 bases, with 8 bases left in between. The CDR3 is 12 amino acids. In germline, CDR1 is MNHNY, CDR2 SVGAGI (reference sequence).

J is TRBJ2-2 and V is TRBV6-6; TRBD1 is a possible D gene (7 bases). Germline CDR1 is MNHNY and CDR2 is SVGAGI (reference sequence). Trimming stripped 7 bases from V and 6 bases from J, with 21 bases between. The CDR3 sequence is 16 residues long. For the CDR3, the DNA is TGTGCCAGCATTGATCCAGGGGGGCGGTCCGCCGGGGAGCTGTTTTTT. Translated, it gives CASIDPGGRSAGELFF.

The CDR3 sequence: CASSANRLDRGTEAFF. As DNA, the CDR3 is TGCGCCAGCAGCGCGAATAGATTGGACAGGGGTACTGAAGCTTTCTTT. The chain employs TRBV5-1 and TRBJ1-1, with 9 positions matching TRBD1. The CDR3 length is 16 residues. With 4 bases clipped from V and 5 bases from J, the junction kept 12 bases outside the gene matches. Germline V gives CDR1 SGHRS, CDR2 YFSETQ.

The chain couples TRBV7-2 to TRBJ2-7, with 8 bases matching TRBD1. J gave up 0 bases and V 0 bases, and 4 bases lay outside the gene matches. CDR1 is SGHTA and CDR2 is FQGNSA in the germline V gene. This CDR3 is built from 16 residues. CDR3 protein: CASSLANRGISYEQYF. The CDR3 nucleotides read TGTGCCAGCAGCTTAGCTAACAGGGGGATCTCCTACGAGCAGTACTTC.

V is TRBV3-1 (or the pseudogene TRBV3-2) and J is TRBJ2-3; TRBD2 agrees at 7 bases. Germline CDR1 reads LGHDT; CDR2 reads YNNKEL (reference sequence). The CDR3 is made up of 15 amino acids. The V gene end was trimmed by 1 base and the J gene end by 1 base; junction bases not matched to a gene: 2. CDR3 in amino acids: CASSQGRGGTDTQYF. The CDR3, as DNA: TGTGCCAGCAGCCAAGGCCGGGGGGGCACAGATACGCAGTATTTT.

The J gene is TRBJ2-1, the V gene TRBV5-8; the match to TRBD1 covers 7 bases. From germline, CDR1 is SGHTS and CDR2 YDEGEE. The J segment lost 4 bases and the V segment lost 2 bases, leaving 6 bases of the junction unmatched. CDR3 size: 15 residues. The DNA of the CDR3 is TGTGCCAGCAGCTTCCACGGGACAGAATACAATGAGCAGTTCTTC. Its translation: CASSFHGTEYNEQFF.

This rearrangement joins TRBV5-1 to TRBJ1-2; 8 bases line up with TRBD1. The germline V gene has CDR1 SGHRS and CDR2 YFSETQ. Losses at the gene ends were 2 bases for V and 6 bases for J; bases not matched to a gene: 3. This CDR3 has 13 residues. The CDR3 sequence is CASSFTGGNGYTF. The CDR3 DNA is TGCGCCAGCAGCTTCACAGGGGGAAATGGCTACACCTTC.

The chain couples TRBV19 to TRBJ1-3; possibly TRBD1 for D (5 bases). The V gene's germline CDR1 is LNHDA and CDR2 SQIVND (reference sequence). Deletions cut 6 bases from V and 3 bases from J, with 9 bases between. The CDR3 totals 13 residues. The CDR3 loop is CASRPGGGNTIYF. As DNA, the CDR3 is TGTGCCAGTAGGCCGGGGGGTGGAAACACCATATATTTT.

V usage is TRBV5-4 and J usage is TRBJ2-3; D not certain. This CDR3 spans 12 amino acids. Germline CDR1 SGHNT, CDR2 YYREEE (reference sequence). Trimming stripped 3 bases from V and 4 bases from J, with 6 bases between. As DNA, the CDR3 is TGTGCCAGCAGCTCGGGTGCAGATACGCAGTATTTT. As protein: CASSSGADTQYF.

The chain recombines TRBV5-1 with TRBJ1-1, with D perhaps TRBD1 (5 bases). CDR3 length equals 14 residues. With 3 bases removed from V and 1 base from J, the gap between germline ends came to 10 bases. CDR1 and CDR2 from the germline V gene are SGHRS and YFSETQ. The CDR3: CASSSLTANTEAFF. CDR3 DNA: TGCGCCAGCAGCTCTCTGACAGCGAACACTGAAGCTTTCTTT.

V gene TRBV19 combines with J gene TRBJ2-7; no clear D gene. Trimming cost V 5 bases and J 3 bases, with 5 bases left between them. The CDR3 sequence is 11 residues long. Germline assignment: CDR1 LNHDA and CDR2 SQIVND (reference sequence). The CDR3 bases are TGTGCCAGTAGTGACAACTACGAGCAGTACTTC. Translated: CASSDNYEQYF.

The gene calls are TRBV7-6 and TRBJ2-7; the D gene is possibly TRBD2 (7 bases). Germline V gene data show CDR1 as SGHVS and CDR2 as FNYEAQ. Trimming took off 5 bases at V and 6 bases at J, with 11 bases between the two ends. This CDR3 contains 12 residues. CDR3 sequence: CASSLGGREQYF. In DNA form, the CDR3 reads TGTGCCAGCAGCCTGGGGGGGCGCGAGCAGTACTTC. The full variable domain, rest sourced from reference TRBV7-6 and TRBJ2-7, is GAGVSQSPRYKVTKRGQDVALRCDPISGHVSLYWYRQALGQGPEFLTYFNYEAQQDKSGLPNDRFSAERPEGSISTLTIQRTEQRDSAMYRCASSLGGREQYFGPGTRLTVT.

This chain connects TRBV5-1 to TRBJ2-5, with 7 bases that match TRBD2. In germline, CDR1 is SGHRS, CDR2 YFSETQ. The CDR3 covers 15 residues. The ends lost 3 bases at V and 3 bases at J; junction bases unmatched: 8. This CDR3 is CASSSRGGIEETQYF. CDR3 nucleotides: TGCGCCAGCAGCTCCCGCGGGGGTATAGAAGAGACCCAGTACTTC. Full variable domain (missing parts from reference TRBV5-1 and TRBJ2-5): KAGVTQTPRYLIKTRGQQVTLSCSPISGHRSVSWYQQTPGQGLQFLFEYFSETQRNKGNFPGRFSGRQFSNSRSEMNVSTLELGDSALYLCASSSRGGIEETQYFGPGTRLLVL.

This clone appeared a single time. The chain employs TRBV3-1 (or the pseudogene TRBV3-2) and TRBJ1-2, with D possibly TRBD1 on 5 matching bases. The CDR3 runs 14 residues. The V and J ends lost 2 bases and 14 bases respectively, with 21 bases between them. Germline CDR1 and CDR2: LGHDT and YNNKEL (reference sequence). The CDR3 region is CASSQSEGALSKTF. DNA of the CDR3: TGTGCCAGCAGCCAATCCGAAGGGGCCCTGTCGAAGACCTTC.

The genes are TRBV29-1 and TRBJ2-3; D perhaps matches TRBD1 (6 bases). The CDR3 is 13 amino acids. The ends were cut back, 5 bases at V and 6 bases at J, with 15 bases in the middle. Looked up from germline, CDR1 is SQVTM and CDR2 is ANQGSEA. The CDR3 DNA reads TGCAGCGTTTCCGGCAGGGGTGCGGATACGCAGTATTTT. It yields the protein CSVSGRGADTQYF.

The rearrangement joins TRBV14 to TRBJ2-3; 11 bases fit TRBD2. V shed 4 bases, J shed 0 bases, and the junction held 3 bases outside the gene matches. The CDR3 loop spans 16 amino acids. Looked up from germline, CDR1 is SGHDN and CDR2 is FVKESK. The CDR3 bases are TGTGCCAGCAGCCGATTAGCGGGGGGGAGCACAGATACGCAGTATTTT. Protein: CASSRLAGGSTDTQYF.

The rearrangement links TRBV6-1 to TRBJ1-6; unclear D gene. Trimming stripped 1 base from V and 7 bases from J, with 8 bases between. The CDR3 runs to 14 residues. Germline CDR1 reads MNHNS; CDR2 reads SASEGT. The CDR3 coding sequence is TGTGCCAGCAGTGAAGACAGTGAGAATTCACCCCTCCACTTT. This translates into CASSEDSENSPLHF.

The chain links TRBV6-5 to TRBJ2-3; TRBD2 is a possible D gene (6 bases). Trimming removed 7 bases from V and 5 bases from J, with 19 bases in between. The CDR3 totals 15 residues. Germline values: CDR1 MNHEY, CDR2 SVGAGI. CDR3 sequence: CASKTTGTGGDTQYF. CDR3 coding DNA: TGTGCCAGCAAGACTACCGGGACTGGCGGAGATACGCAGTATTTT.

This chain links TRBV3-1 (or the pseudogene TRBV3-2) with TRBJ1-4, with 7 bases fitting TRBD1. Unmatched junction bases numbered 7, after V lost 6 bases and J lost 6 bases. From germline, CDR1 is LGHDT and CDR2 YNNKEL (reference sequence). The CDR3 contains 14 residues. The CDR3 here is CASRKTGADEKLFF. CDR3 sequence (DNA): TGTGCCAGCAGGAAAACAGGGGCGGATGAAAAACTGTTTTTT.

The V and J genes are TRBV6-2 or TRBV6-3 and TRBJ2-4, with TRBD1 matching 9 bases. Germline CDR1 MNHEY, CDR2 SVGEGT. V gave up 4 bases and J gave up 6 bases; unmatched junction bases: 7. The CDR3 has 15 amino acids. The CDR3 DNA follows: TGTGCCAGCAGTTCTCCTACAGGGGGCGGAAACATTCAGTACTTC. Protein product: CASSSPTGGGNIQYF.